What follows are 10 T cell receptor beta chains derived from one specimen sequenced in a study of Graves' ophthalmopathy and Graves' hyperthyroidism. Amplification from RNA transcripts yielded the TCR beta CDR3 regions. Second-round multiplex PCR followed a first-round RT-PCR using HTBI primers. TCRdb used MiXCR to reprocess the multiplex PCR reads, holding one entry per CDR3 protein. The profile shows about 600,000 distinct CDR3 sequences, about 35% of them singletons. Source material: peripheral blood or thyroid tissue (not recorded which). The receptor set was obtained from an adult man with Graves' hyperthyroidism.

In its sample, this clonotype was seen many times. CDR3 nucleotide sequence: TGCAGTGCCAGAAGCCCAGGGGGCTACGAGCAGTACTTC. It specifies CSARSPGGYEQYF. This chain links TRBV20-1 with TRBJ2-7, with 7 bases identical to TRBD1. This CDR3 is 13 amino acids long. V shed 6 bases, J shed 3 bases, and the junction held 8 bases outside the gene matches. In germline, CDR1 is DFQATT, CDR2 SNEGSKA (reference sequence).

This clonotype was counted between two and nine times. The chain links TRBV7-2 to TRBJ2-2, with 11 nucleotides matching TRBD2. The germline V gene encodes CDR1 SGHTA and CDR2 FQGNSA. After removal of 5 bases from V and 6 bases from J, the junction contained 8 bases not matched to a gene. This CDR3 is 16 amino acids long. The CDR3 region is CASSPSSGGAPGELFF. As DNA, the CDR3 is TGTGCCAGCAGCCCCAGTAGCGGGGGGGCCCCCGGGGAGCTGTTTTTT.

The chain uses TRBV28 and TRBJ1-2; possible D gene TRBD1, 6 bases. The CDR3 is made up of 15 amino acids. CDR1 is MDHEN and CDR2 is SYDVKM in the germline V gene. The germline V and J ends were trimmed by 6 bases and 4 bases, with 18 bases remaining between them. CDR3 loop: CASSPIRGESYGYTF. For the CDR3, the DNA is TGTGCCAGCAGCCCCATTAGGGGGGAGAGCTATGGCTACACCTTC.

This clonotype was seen a few times. The V call is TRBV19, the J call TRBJ1-6, with D uncertain. Trimming left V 3 bases short and J 5 bases short, with 11 bases between. The germline V gene encodes CDR1 LNHDA and CDR2 SQIVND (reference sequence). The CDR3 loop spans 15 amino acids. In nucleotides, the CDR3 is TGTGCCAGTAGTATCACGGTCCAGAATAATTCACCCCTCCACTTT. Protein: CASSITVQNNSPLHF.

This clonotype was recorded a few times. One end of the junction does not line up with germline, which may come from a read error. The genes are TRBV7-3 and TRBJ2-2, with 11 bases fitting TRBD2. The CDR3 totals 16 residues. The V gene's germline CDR1 is SGHTA and CDR2 FQGTGA. Here the CDR3 DNA reads TGTGCCAGCAGTCGTGAGGGACTAGCGGCCTACAATGAGCAGTTTTTT. It codes for CASSREGLAAYNEQFF. The full variable domain, completed using reference TRBV7-3 and TRBJ2-2, is GAGVSQTPSNKVTEKGKYVELRCDPISGHTALYWYRQSLGQGPEFLIYFQGTGAADDSGLPNDRFFAVRPEGSVSTLKIQRTERGDSAVYLCASSREGLAAYNEQFFGEGSRLTVL.

This chain uses TRBV29-1 with TRBJ2-3; TRBD1 is a possible D gene (5 bases). Germline lookup yields CDR1 SQVTM and CDR2 ANQGSEA. The CDR3 totals 14 residues. Trimming removed 1 base from V and 5 bases from J, with 13 bases in between. The CDR3, as DNA: TGCAGCGTTGAAGGTGGCAGGGCCCAAGATACGCAGTATTTT. Protein product: CSVEGGRAQDTQYF.

This rearrangement joins TRBV7-6 to TRBJ1-3; D is ambiguous. Germline assignment: CDR1 SGHVS and CDR2 FNYEAQ. The CDR3 is 14 residues long. V dropped 4 bases and J dropped 5 bases, with 12 bases sitting between them. The CDR3 is CASSSLYDRNTIYF. The CDR3 DNA sequence: TGTGCCAGCAGCTCACTATACGACAGAAACACCATATATTTT.

The chain employs TRBV7-9 and TRBJ2-7, with D perhaps assigned TRBD1 or TRBD2 (5 bases each). The CDR3 contains 13 residues. The V gene lost 4 bases and the J gene lost 4 bases, with 11 bases spanning the gap. CDR1 SEHNR and CDR2 FQNEAQ come from the germline V gene (reference sequence). The CDR3 sequence: CASSSGRLYEQYF. CDR3 DNA sequence: TGTGCCAGCAGCTCGGGACGACTATACGAGCAGTACTTC.

In this sample, this clonotype turned up a few times. V and J are TRBV5-1 and TRBJ2-2; perhaps TRBD1 as D (6 bases). Trimming left V 4 bases short and J 2 bases short, with 12 bases between. CDR1 and CDR2 (germline): SGHRS, YFSETQ. The CDR3 runs to 15 residues. The CDR3 here is CASSLGDTNTGELFF. The CDR3 DNA sequence: TGCGCCAGCAGCCTGGGGGACACTAACACCGGGGAGCTGTTTTTT.

The rearrangement links TRBV19 to TRBJ2-7, with D possibly called TRBD1 or TRBD2 (5 bases each). This CDR3 is 14 amino acids long. The germline gives CDR1 LNHDA, CDR2 SQIVND (reference sequence). V lost 5 bases to trimming and J lost 4 bases, with 15 bases between them. The CDR3 sequence: CASSFPGRTYEQYF. As DNA, the CDR3 is TGTGCCAGTAGTTTTCCGGGACGCACATACGAGCAGTACTTC. The full variable domain, completed using reference TRBV19 and TRBJ2-7, is DGGITQSPKYLFRKEGQNVTLSCEQNLNHDAMYWYRQDPGQGLRLIYYSQIVNDFQKGDIAEGYSVSREKKESFPLTVTSAQKNPTAFYLCASSFPGRTYEQYFGPGTRLTVT.